This is a list of T cell receptor beta chains from one sample in a study of blood T cell repertoires in COVID-19. Sequenced by immunoSEQ multiplex PCR; TCRdb stores in-frame clones only, minus some. The profile shows 150,000 to 180,000 clones, about 80% of them singletons. Sequenced: peripheral blood. These receptors all stem from a woman aged 55-75 years with acute or convalescent COVID-19. Both conserved end residues are part of each CDR3. D genes are given only for firm matches. The size entry is marked missing in some rows and otherwise reads once, few, many or a size class.

j_gene,v_gene,len,abundance,d_gene,CDR3nt,CDR3aa
TRBJ2-7,TRBV6-5,15,few,TRBD2,TGTGCCAGCAGTTTCAGGGAGGGTGTTTCCTACGAGCAGTACTTC,CASSFREGVSYEQYF
TRBJ2-1,TRBV24-1,14,-,TRBD2,TGTGCCACCAGGGGGGCGGGGGGCCGTGGTGAGCAGTTCTTC,CATRGAGGRGEQFF
TRBJ1-2,TRBV19,14,-,TRBD1,TGTGCCAGTAGCCGGACAGGGGGAATTTATGGCTACACCTTC,CASSRTGGIYGYTF
TRBJ2-6,TRBV14,14,-,-,TGTGCCAGCAGCCGCGCAACTGGGGCCAACGTCCTGACTTTC,CASSRATGANVLTF
TRBJ1-6,TRBV7-9,16,-,TRBD1,TGTGCCAGCAGCTCACGACAGGGCCGCTATAATTCACCCCTCCACTTT,CASSSRQGRYNSPLHF
TRBJ1-1,TRBV10-3,13,-,TRBD1,TGTGCCATCAGTGAGCTAGGACAGGGTGAAGCTTTCTTT,CAISELGQGEAFF
TRBJ2-4,TRBV23-1,16,-,-,TGCGCCAGCAGTCAAAACAGTCTCTTAGGCAAAAACATTCAGTACTTC,CASSQNSLLGKNIQYF
TRBJ2-3,TRBV2,15,-,-,TGTGCCAGCAGTGAAGTGGTAGCGAGCACAGATACGCAGTATTTT,CASSEVVASTDTQYF
TRBJ1-5,TRBV12-3/TRBV12-4,13,-,TRBD1,TGTGCCAGCAGTACAGGGGACAATCAGCCCCAGCATTTT,CASSTGDNQPQHF
TRBJ1-1,TRBV30,14,-,-,TGTGCCTGGACCGGCGGGAGCATGAACACTGAAGCTTTCTTT,CAWTGGSMNTEAFF
TRBJ2-2,TRBV5-1,14,-,TRBD1,TGCGCCAGCAGCAAGACAGGGAGCACCGGGGAGCTGTTTTTT,CASSKTGSTGELFF